A single sample gave rise to the 32 T cell receptor beta chains below, sequenced in a study of T cells in Graves' hyperthyroidism and ophthalmopathy. Template material for amplifying TCR beta CDR3 regions consisted of RNA transcripts. In the first-round RT-PCR of the TCR CDR3, the HTBI primer set was used. TCRdb re-derived calls from the multiplex PCR reads in MiXCR, one entry per CDR3 protein. Counted here are around 720,000 distinct CDR3 sequences, around 40% occurring once; the ten biggest clones make up around 31%. Sequences were obtained from blood. The source is a woman in her thirties or forties with Graves' hyperthyroidism.

The gene calls are TRBV11-2 and TRBJ2-5; no firm D call. V lost 6 bases and J 0 bases, leaving 17 bases between the germline ends. Germline V gene data show CDR1 as SGHAT and CDR2 as FQNNGV. The CDR3 is made up of 16 amino acids. The CDR3 loop reads CASSLLPNGYQETQYF. The DNA for the CDR3 is TGTGCCAGCAGTTTATTGCCAAACGGGTACCAAGAGACCCAGTACTTC.

In regard to this clonotype: One end of the junction varies from germline; a read error may be responsible. The rearrangement uses TRBV10-3 and TRBJ2-2; possibly TRBD1 for D (6 bases). Per the germline V gene, CDR1 is ENHRY and CDR2 is SYGVKD. This CDR3 is 16 amino acids long. CDR3 nucleotides: TGTGCCATCATGGGGGCCAACAACGCGAACACCGGGGAGCTGTCTTGG. Its protein is CAIMGANNANTGELSW.

This clonotype appeared a few times. This chain links TRBV6-5 with TRBJ2-7, with D unresolved. Trimming cost V 2 bases and J 0 bases, with 8 bases left between them. The CDR3 runs 14 residues. Germline V gene sequence: CDR1 MNHEY, CDR2 SVGAGI. The CDR3 sequence: CASSYILSSYEQYF. DNA for the CDR3: TGTGCCAGCAGTTACATCCTAAGCTCCTACGAGCAGTACTTC.

This clonotype was counted at least ten times. The J gene is TRBJ1-1, the V gene TRBV2; TRBD1 agrees at 9 bases. Germline CDR1 and CDR2: SNHLY and FYNNEI. This CDR3 is built from 17 residues. V was pared by 0 bases and J by 5 bases, with 10 bases of the junction left unmatched. The CDR3 loop is CASSEASTGGQYTEAFF. Here the CDR3 DNA reads TGTGCCAGCAGTGAAGCTAGCACAGGGGGCCAGTATACTGAAGCTTTCTTT.

The chain employs TRBV7-9 and TRBJ1-1; possibly TRBD1 for D (6 bases). Trimming left V 6 bases short and J 4 bases short, with 18 bases between. Germline CDR1 is SEHNR and CDR2 is FQNEAQ (reference sequence). The CDR3 consists of 15 residues. The CDR3 bases are TGTGCCAGCAGTCGTGAACAGGGTTCCGTCACTGAAGCTTTCTTT. Translating gives CASSREQGSVTEAFF.

This clonotype was seen at least ten times. This chain links TRBV19 with TRBJ1-4; a weak D match, TRBD1 (5 bases). This CDR3 has 14 residues. Trimming removed 7 bases from V and 7 bases from J, with 16 bases in between. The V gene's germline CDR1 is LNHDA and CDR2 SQIVND (reference sequence). Here the CDR3 reads CASTSRQGIEKLFF. CDR3 DNA sequence: TGTGCCAGTACCTCGAGGCAGGGAATTGAAAAACTGTTTTTT.

This clonotype came up many times. This chain links TRBV7-6 with TRBJ1-6; D call uncertain. This CDR3 contains 16 residues. Germline CDR1 reads SGHVS; CDR2 reads FNYEAQ. V was clipped by 1 base and J by 10 bases, with 17 bases between them. CDR3 DNA sequence: TGTGCCAGCAGCTTAGTTTTACTGGAGTGGCGGTCACCCCTCCACTTT. Amino acid sequence: CASSLVLLEWRSPLHF.

This clonotype was seen ten or more times. This chain links TRBV20-1 with TRBJ1-2, with D possibly matching TRBD1 (5 bases). The CDR3 sequence is 14 residues long. Deletions cut 0 bases from V and 4 bases from J, with 12 bases between. CDR1 is DFQATT, CDR2 SNEGSKA, per germline (reference sequence). CDR3 region: CSARDRQGGYGYTF. The CDR3 DNA is TGCAGTGCTAGAGATCGCCAGGGTGGCTATGGCTACACCTTC.

This clonotype was seen repeatedly, ten times or more. The chain employs TRBV6-6 and TRBJ1-2, with 7 nucleotides matching TRBD1. Trimming at V came to 4 bases and at J to 11 bases, leaving 7 bases not matched to a gene. The CDR3 is made up of 12 amino acids. CDR1 and CDR2 (germline): MNHNY, SVGAGI (reference sequence). CDR3 DNA sequence: TGTGCCAGCAGTTCCCCCGGGACAGAATACACCTTC. It codes for CASSSPGTEYTF.

The table lists this clonotype with many counts. The CDR3 nucleotides read TGTGCCAGCACCCTAAGGACTGAAGCTTTCTTT. It codes for CASTLRTEAFF. V and J are TRBV2 and TRBJ1-1; D unresolved. The CDR3 has 11 amino acids. Germline lookup yields CDR1 SNHLY and CDR2 FYNNEI. The ends were cut back, 7 bases at V and 5 bases at J, with 8 bases in the middle.

At least ten counts were recorded for this clonotype. This chain joins TRBV12-3 or TRBV12-4 and TRBJ1-5, with D unclear. CDR3 length: 13 residues. V was trimmed by 5 bases and J by 5 bases, leaving 10 bases between them. The CDR3 sequence: CASSPSLDQPQHF. The CDR3 DNA follows: TGTGCCAGCAGTCCCTCCTTGGATCAGCCCCAGCATTTT.

In this sample, this clonotype turned up a few times. V and J are TRBV7-2 and TRBJ2-5, with a tentative D call TRBD1 (7 bases). V was trimmed by 3 bases and J by 5 bases, leaving 16 bases between them. The CDR3 has 15 residues. CDR1 and CDR2 from the germline V gene are SGHTA and FQGNSA. CDR3 protein: CASSFRWRGQETQYF. Here the CDR3 DNA reads TGTGCCAGCAGCTTCCGTTGGAGGGGGCAGGAGACCCAGTACTTC.

The chain uses TRBV2 and TRBJ1-1; TRBD1 is a possible D gene (6 bases). The CDR3 loop spans 14 amino acids. V was cut by 5 bases and J by 10 bases, with 20 bases left in between. Germline V gene data show CDR1 as SNHLY and CDR2 as FYNNEI. As DNA, the CDR3 is TGTGCCAGCAGTTCCCCGGGACAAAGGTTTAGAGCTTTCTTT. This encodes CASSSPGQRFRAFF.

CDR3: CSAKALEGRGSNQPQHF. Here the CDR3 DNA reads TGCAGTGCTAAAGCATTGGAGGGGAGGGGTAGCAATCAGCCCCAGCATTTT. This chain joins TRBV20-1 and TRBJ1-5; weak D call: TRBD1 (5 bases). V dropped 4 bases and J dropped 0 bases, with 19 bases sitting between them. The germline gives CDR1 DFQATT, CDR2 SNEGSKA (reference sequence). This CDR3 has 17 residues.

The J gene is TRBJ2-5, the V gene TRBV29-1, with 9 positions matching TRBD2. The DNA end lines up better with TRBJ2-7; the J call may be wrong. CDR1 and CDR2 (germline): SQVTM, ANQGSEA. There are 15 residues in the CDR3. The CDR3 DNA is TGCAGCGTTGAAGGCCTAGCGGGGCTCAACTACGAGCAGTACTTC. This codes for CSVEGLAGLNYEQYF.

This clonotype was counted a few times. Compared with germline, one end of the junction differs, possibly owing to a read error. V and J are TRBV7-2 and TRBJ2-5; maybe TRBD2 (5 bases). The CDR3 length is 14 residues. Germline V gene lookup returns CDR1 SGHTA and CDR2 FQGNSA. The CDR3 coding sequence is TGCGCCAGCAGCCAACTCGGAGGCGGGGAGACCCAGTACTTC. This encodes CASSQLGGGETQYF.

This clonotype has at least ten counts. The chain combines TRBV19 with TRBJ1-1, with D uncertain. V was pared by 6 bases and J by 1 base, with 15 bases between. Germline assignment: CDR1 LNHDA and CDR2 SQIVND (reference sequence). CDR3 length equals 15 residues. CDR3 region: CASRITEDKNTEAFF. For the CDR3, the DNA is TGTGCCAGTAGGATAACAGAAGATAAGAACACTGAAGCTTTCTTT. Complete variable domain (other parts from reference TRBV19 and TRBJ1-1): DGGITQSPKYLFRKEGQNVTLSCEQNLNHDAMYWYRQDPGQGLRLIYYSQIVNDFQKGDIAEGYSVSREKKESFPLTVTSAQKNPTAFYLCASRITEDKNTEAFFGQGTRLTVV.

The chain recombines TRBV7-2 with TRBJ1-2, with TRBD1 as a possible D gene (5 bases). The V end was cut by 5 bases, the J end by 2 bases, with 24 bases between. The germline V gene encodes CDR1 SGHTA and CDR2 FQGNSA. This CDR3 region has 18 residues. CDR3 protein: CASSQDRGIAPGNYGYTF. The CDR3 DNA follows: TGTGCCAGCAGCCAAGATCGGGGGATTGCGCCAGGGAACTATGGCTACACCTTC.

A few counts support this clonotype. This chain joins TRBV4-2 and TRBJ1-1; a possible D gene is TRBD1 (5 bases). CDR1 is LGHNA and CDR2 is YNFKEQ in the germline V gene. V was shortened by 1 base and J by 8 bases, with 11 bases between the two germline ends. There are 13 residues in the CDR3. The CDR3 DNA follows: TGTGCCAGCAGCCAAGTCAGGGCGAGGGAAGCTTTCTTT. Amino acids: CASSQVRAREAFF.

This clonotype was detected a few times. The chain uses TRBV7-2 and TRBJ1-5; TRBD1 is a possible D gene (6 bases). Germline loops: CDR1 SGHTA, CDR2 FQGNSA. V lost 8 bases, J lost 7 bases, and 15 bases lay in between. This CDR3 has 13 residues. CDR3 protein: CASAKGEEQPQHF. DNA of the CDR3: TGTGCCAGCGCCAAGGGGGAGGAGCAGCCCCAGCATTTT.

This clonotype was found a few times. The gene calls are TRBV5-1 and TRBJ1-5; a weak D match, TRBD1 (6 bases). Trimming cost V 4 bases and J 2 bases, with 13 bases left between them. CDR1 is SGHRS and CDR2 is YFSETQ in the germline V gene. CDR3 length equals 15 residues. CDR3 nucleotide sequence: TGCGCCAGCAGCCCAGGACAGACCCGCAATCAGCCCCAGCATTTT. Translation gives CASSPGQTRNQPQHF.

This clonotype occurred many times. This chain links TRBV7-2 with TRBJ1-5; 8 bases align to TRBD1. The CDR3 contains 15 residues. The germline CDR1 and CDR2 sequences are SGHTA and FQGNSA. Trimming removed 5 bases from V and 0 bases from J; junction bases left unmatched: 3. CDR3 sequence: CASSLDRVSNQPQHF. In DNA, the CDR3 is TGTGCCAGCAGCCTGGACAGGGTTAGCAATCAGCCCCAGCATTTT. The full variable domain, its missing parts supplied by reference TRBV7-2 and TRBJ1-5, is GAGVSQSPSNKVTEKGKDVELRCDPISGHTALYWYRQSLGQGLEFLIYFQGNSAPDKSGLPSDRFSAERTGGSVSTLTIQRTQQEDSAVYLCASSLDRVSNQPQHFGDGTRLSIL.

This clonotype was observed many times. The chain couples TRBV10-3 to TRBJ2-7, with D perhaps TRBD2 (5 bases). The CDR3 loop spans 19 amino acids. With 4 bases removed from V and 3 bases from J, the gap between germline ends came to 28 bases. Germline V gives CDR1 ENHRY, CDR2 SYGVKD. The CDR3 nucleotides are TGTGCCATCAGTGGAGATACGTCCAGGAGGAGTGTATTTTACTACGAGCAGTACTTC. Its protein is CAISGDTSRRSVFYYEQYF.

The chain couples TRBV4-3 to TRBJ2-7; unclear D gene. The V gene's germline CDR1 is LGHNA and CDR2 YSLEER. This CDR3 comprises 14 residues. V lost 1 base to trimming and J lost 3 bases, with 10 bases between them. The CDR3: CASSQVIGGYEQYF. CDR3 bases: TGCGCCAGCAGCCAAGTCATAGGCGGCTACGAGCAGTACTTC.

This clonotype has only a few counts. The chain has TRBV4-1 and TRBJ1-6; D uncertain. Germline values: CDR1 MGHRA, CDR2 YSYEKL. V was trimmed by 0 bases and J by 9 bases, leaving 9 bases between them. The length of the CDR3 is 14 residues. CDR3 region: CASSQDWLGSPLHF. The CDR3 DNA reads as TGCGCCAGCAGCCAAGATTGGCTGGGTTCACCCCTCCACTTT.

A note on this clonotype: This is likely a read error, given that the CDR3 carries no conserved phenylalanine or tryptophan at its end. The DNA is left out, because the CDR3 cannot be placed on it with certainty; the CDR3 is given as TCRdb lists it. The J gene is TRBJ1-6, the V gene TRBV6-5; TRBD1, the table's D call, was not compared with the DNA. Per the germline V gene, CDR1 is MNHEY and CDR2 is SVGAGI. The CDR3 has 16 amino acids, counting both end residues. This CDR3 reads CASRTEAGLGDSPLQS.

The chain's CDR3 is CAISEEKGYGYTF. In DNA, the CDR3 is TGTGCCATCAGTGAGGAGAAGGGATATGGCTACACCTTC. This chain connects TRBV10-3 to TRBJ1-2, with no clear D. V lost 2 bases and J lost 5, with 9 bases in between. The CDR3 sequence is 13 residues long. Germline assignment: CDR1 ENHRY and CDR2 SYGVKD.

This clonotype was seen only a few times. This chain links TRBV7-3 with TRBJ2-2; D is unclear. CDR1 is SGHTA and CDR2 is FQGTGA in the germline V gene. This CDR3 has 13 amino acids. V was cut by 4 bases and J by 8 bases, with 11 bases left in between. The CDR3 protein is CASSSRVRGELFF. The CDR3 DNA reads as TGTGCCAGCAGCTCTCGCGTGAGGGGGGAGCTGTTTTTT.

The chain recombines TRBV29-1 with TRBJ2-5, with no clear D. Germline V gives CDR1 SQVTM, CDR2 ANQGSEA. Trimming cost V 4 bases and J 1 base, with 10 bases left between them. CDR3 size: 13 residues. CDR3 sequence reads: CSVVVRVQETQYF. Written as DNA, the CDR3 is TGCAGCGTTGTGGTCCGGGTCCAAGAGACCCAGTACTTC.

The V gene is TRBV12-3 or TRBV12-4, the J gene TRBJ1-5; 8 nucleotides agree with TRBD1. CDR3 size: 14 residues. After removal of 6 bases from V and 2 bases from J, the junction contained 3 bases not matched to a gene. The CDR3 DNA is TGTGCCAGCAGACTGACAGGGGGCAATCAGCCCCAGCATTTT. Protein: CASRLTGGNQPQHF.

Ten or more counts support this clonotype. This sequence joins TRBV7-2 and TRBJ1-1; no definite D call. Looked up from germline, CDR1 is SGHTA and CDR2 is FQGNSA. The CDR3 has 11 amino acids. V lost 6 bases to trimming and J lost 6 bases, with 8 bases between them. In nucleotides, the CDR3 is TGTGCCAGCAGAATCGGGGCTGAAGCTTTCTTT. It yields the protein CASRIGAEAFF.

The genes are TRBV12-5 and TRBJ2-4; D gene ambiguous. Germline V CDR1 and CDR2: LGHNT, FRNRAP. The CDR3 runs to 13 residues. V lost 1 base and J 6 bases, leaving 7 bases between the germline ends. CDR3 protein: CASGLGSLNIQYF. CDR3 in DNA: TGTGCTAGTGGTTTGGGAAGCCTAAACATTCAGTACTTC. The full variable domain, rest sourced from reference TRBV12-5 and TRBJ2-4, is DARVTQTPRHKVTEMGQEVTMRCQPILGHNTVFWYRQTMMQGLELLAYFRNRAPLDDSGMPKDRFSAEMPDATLATLKIQPSEPRDSAVYFCASGLGSLNIQYFGAGTRLSVL.